This T cell receptor (beta chain) derives from a study of Tregs in tolerant kidney transplant recipients. Study-level background: Recipient Tregs were cultured 15 to 20 days with activated donor B cells and IL-2. Whole-study findings and limits: Findings come from small patient numbers and require larger validation.

Repertoires were generated with immunoSEQ multiplex PCR, while TCRdb's copy carries only in-frame clones and drops some. Among around 2,700 clones listed, around two fifths were seen once. The CDR3 covers 11 residues. Germline CDR1 reads DFQATT; CDR2 reads SNEGSKA (reference sequence). Trimming left V 6 bases short and J 4 bases short, with 10 bases between. This clone has just a few counts. Its matching antigen is unknown. The receptor comes from a human donor in good health. Input material: Tregs from blood grown in culture. The genes are TRBV20-1 and TRBJ2-7, with D possibly matching TRBD2 (6 bases). For the CDR3, the DNA is TGCAGTGCGGGGGGTAAATACGAGCAGTACTTC. This sequence encodes CSAGGKYEQYF.